Presented here are 14 T cell receptor beta chains from one specimen sequenced in a study of CD8+ T cells in alopecia areata. The treatment was: oral pan-JAK inhibitor, 5-10 mg twice daily. Reverse transcription of extracted RNA yielded cDNA, which provided the sequencing template. Data came from immunoSEQ multiplex PCR; TCRdb stores just in-frame clones and leaves some out. The data contain around 190,000 clones, 60% of them singletons. Material: CD4+ T cells sorted from blood, obtained at week 24, from a patient treated with tofacitinib. Receptor source: a human donor with alopecia areata.

Regarding this clone: Other DNA variants within this sample encode the same CDR3. This chain connects TRBV29-1 to TRBJ2-7; no definite D call. The CDR3 sequence is 13 residues long. The germline V and J ends were trimmed by 1 base and 0 bases, with 7 bases remaining between them. The germline gives CDR1 SQVTM, CDR2 ANQGSEA. The CDR3 DNA reads as TGCAGCGTTGAAGGCAGGAACTCCTACGAGCAGTACTTC. Its translation is CSVEGRNSYEQYF.

This chain uses TRBV30 with TRBJ2-1; D unclear. Germline V gene lookup returns CDR1 GTSNPN and CDR2 SVGIG (reference sequence). With 4 bases removed from V and 1 base from J, the gap between germline ends came to 11 bases. This CDR3 is built from 14 residues. CDR3 sequence reads: CAWTEGRSYNEQFF. DNA for the CDR3: TGTGCCTGGACTGAAGGTAGATCCTACAATGAGCAGTTCTTC.

This chain connects TRBV5-1 to TRBJ2-3, with D unclear. Germline loops: CDR1 SGHRS, CDR2 YFSETQ. There are 18 residues in the CDR3. Between the trimmed V and J ends, which lost 2 bases and 3 bases, there was a span of 22 bases. The CDR3 nucleotides are TGCGCCAGCAGCTTCCCAACCCGACGCAAAGAAGGGACAGATACGCAGTATTTT. Translation gives CASSFPTRRKEGTDTQYF.

This sequence joins TRBV29-1 and TRBJ1-2, with unresolved D. The V end lost 5 bases, the J end lost 8 bases, and 15 bases lay between the germline ends. The germline gives CDR1 SQVTM, CDR2 ANQGSEA. This CDR3 comprises 12 residues. In DNA, the CDR3 is TGCAGCGTTAGTCTGGGTTGGCTCGGCTACACCTTC. Amino acids: CSVSLGWLGYTF. The full variable domain, with the rest looked up from reference TRBV29-1 and TRBJ1-2, is SAVISQKPSRDICQRGTSLTIQCQVDSQVTMMFWYRQQPGQSLTLIATANQGSEATYESGFVIDKFPISRPNLTFSTLTVSNMSPEDSSIYLCSVSLGWLGYTFGSGTRLTVV.

This chain connects TRBV19 to TRBJ1-2; D call uncertain. Germline CDR1 reads LNHDA; CDR2 reads SQIVND (reference sequence). The CDR3 extends over 15 amino acids. V was clipped by 3 bases and J by 4 bases, with 15 bases between them. As DNA, the CDR3 is TGTGCCAGTAGTATCTCTAGTTCCACCAGCTATGGCTACACCTTC. It translates to CASSISSSTSYGYTF.

This clone came up a few times. V is TRBV2 and J is TRBJ2-7, with D possibly being TRBD1 (6 bases). Deletions cut 5 bases from V and 5 bases from J, with 10 bases between. The CDR3 extends over 12 amino acids. Germline CDR1 and CDR2: SNHLY and FYNNEI. Here the CDR3 DNA reads TGTGCCAGCAGTAGGACAGAAGACGAGCAGTACTTC. Translating it yields CASSRTEDEQYF. The whole variable domain, remainder taken from reference TRBV2 and TRBJ2-7, is EPEVTQTPSHQVTQMGQEVILRCVPISNHLYFYWYRQILGQKVEFLVSFYNNEISEKSEIFDDQFSVERPDGSNFTLKIRSTKLEDSAMYFCASSRTEDEQYFGPGTRLTVT.

In its sample, this clone was seen a few times. The chain carries TRBV6-1 and TRBJ2-3; 12 bases map to TRBD2. The CDR3 totals 17 residues. With 1 base clipped from V and 5 bases from J, the junction kept 7 bases outside the gene matches. Per germline, CDR1 MNHNS and CDR2 SASEGT. The CDR3 nucleotides are TGTGCCAGCAGTGAAGAGCTAGCGGGGGGGCCGCTAGATACGCAGTATTTT. Translation: CASSEELAGGPLDTQYF.

The gene calls are TRBV25-1 and TRBJ2-1; the D is unclear. Trimming shortened V by 6 bases and J by 4 bases, and 4 bases separated the two germline ends. Germline V gene data show CDR1 as MGHDK and CDR2 as SYGVNS. This CDR3 is 11 amino acids long. For the CDR3, the DNA is TGTGCCAGCAGAGGGTACAATGAGCAGTTCTTC. This translates into CASRGYNEQFF.

This clone was observed once. CDR3 protein: CASSRDREYNEQFF. CDR3 sequence (DNA): TGTGCCAGCAGCCGGGACAGGGAATACAATGAGCAGTTCTTC. The chain joins TRBV5-4 to TRBJ2-1, with 9 bases that match TRBD1. The germline CDR1 and CDR2 sequences are SGHNT and YYREEE (reference sequence). The CDR3 consists of 14 residues. After removal of 4 bases from V and 4 bases from J, the junction contained 3 bases not matched to a gene.

This clone was seen more than once but under ten times. V is TRBV2 and J is TRBJ2-1; tentatively, D is TRBD2 (6 bases). Germline CDR1 reads SNHLY; CDR2 reads FYNNEI. V lost 6 bases and J lost 0, with 12 bases in between. The length of the CDR3 is 15 residues. The CDR3 region has the DNA TGTGCCAGCAGGGAGGACGGGAGCTCCTACAATGAGCAGTTCTTC. Translation gives CASREDGSSYNEQFF.

The genes are TRBV2 and TRBJ2-5; 9 bases agree with TRBD1. Germline trimming cut 11 bases from V and 4 bases from J; bases unmatched to any gene: 8. This CDR3 contains 13 residues. Germline assignment: CDR1 SNHLY and CDR2 FYNNEI. The CDR3 sequence is CAGRTGVTETQYF. In nucleotides, the CDR3 is TGTGCCGGTCGGACAGGGGTTACAGAGACCCAGTACTTC.

The chain combines TRBV29-1 with TRBJ2-1; TRBD1 or TRBD2 may be the D gene (5 bases each). V lost 8 bases to trimming and J lost 6 bases, with 14 bases between them. Per the germline V gene, CDR1 is SQVTM and CDR2 is ANQGSEA. This CDR3 has 12 amino acids. The CDR3 nucleotides read TGCAGCAATACCGGGACGTCCAATGAGCAGTTCTTC. Its translation is CSNTGTSNEQFF.

This rearrangement joins TRBV30 to TRBJ2-4; no reliable D call. The V gene's germline CDR1 is GTSNPN and CDR2 SVGIG (reference sequence). CDR3 size: 14 residues. Trimming took 4 bases from V and 3 from J, leaving 13 bases between them. The CDR3 here is CAWNLNTNKNIQYF. The CDR3 nucleotides are TGTGCCTGGAATTTGAATACAAACAAAAACATTCAGTACTTC.

The rearrangement links TRBV5-1 to TRBJ2-5; D possibly corresponds to TRBD2 (5 bases). The CDR3 sequence is 17 residues long. V lost 0 bases and J lost 2, with 17 bases in between. Germline V lookup: CDR1 SGHRS, CDR2 YFSETQ. The CDR3 DNA reads as TGCGCCAGCAGCTTGGGGCGTATGGTAGCGCAACAAGAGACCCAGTACTTC. Protein sequence: CASSLGRMVAQQETQYF.